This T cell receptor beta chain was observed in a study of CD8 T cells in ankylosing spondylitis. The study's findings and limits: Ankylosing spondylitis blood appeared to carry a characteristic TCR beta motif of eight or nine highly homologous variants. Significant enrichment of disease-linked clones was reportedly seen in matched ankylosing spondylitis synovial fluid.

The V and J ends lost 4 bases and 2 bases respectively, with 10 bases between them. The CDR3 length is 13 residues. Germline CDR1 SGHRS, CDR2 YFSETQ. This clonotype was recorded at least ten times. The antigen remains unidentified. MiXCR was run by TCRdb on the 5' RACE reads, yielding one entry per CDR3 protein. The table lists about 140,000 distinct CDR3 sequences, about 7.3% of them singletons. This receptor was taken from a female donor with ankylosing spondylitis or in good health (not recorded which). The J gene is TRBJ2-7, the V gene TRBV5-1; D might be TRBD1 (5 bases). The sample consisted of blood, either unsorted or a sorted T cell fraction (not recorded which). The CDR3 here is CASSLTATYEQYF. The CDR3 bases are TGCGCCAGCAGCCTGACAGCAACCTACGAGCAGTACTTC. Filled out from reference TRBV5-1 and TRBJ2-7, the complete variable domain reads KAGVTQTPRYLIKTRGQQVTLSCSPISGHRSVSWYQQTPGQGLQFLFEYFSETQRNKGNFPGRFSGRQFSNSRSEMNVSTLELGDSALYLCASSLTATYEQYFGPGTRLTVT.